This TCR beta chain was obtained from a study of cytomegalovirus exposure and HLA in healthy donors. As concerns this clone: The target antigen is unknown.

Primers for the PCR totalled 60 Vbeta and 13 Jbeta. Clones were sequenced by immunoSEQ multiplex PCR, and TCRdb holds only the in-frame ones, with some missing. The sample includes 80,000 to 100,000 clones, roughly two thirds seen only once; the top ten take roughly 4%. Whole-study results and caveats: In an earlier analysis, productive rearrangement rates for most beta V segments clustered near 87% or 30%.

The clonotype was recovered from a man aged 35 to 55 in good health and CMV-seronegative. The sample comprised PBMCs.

CDR3 region: CASSRGTSVYEQYF. The CDR3 region has the DNA TGTGCCAGCAGCCGCGGGACTAGCGTCTACGAGCAGTACTTC. This sequence joins TRBV6-5 and TRBJ2-7; 10 bases fit TRBD2. This CDR3 spans 14 amino acids. Germline trimming cut 6 bases from V and 3 bases from J; bases unmatched to any gene: 5. The V gene's germline CDR1 is MNHEY and CDR2 SVGAGI.